A single TCR beta chain is shown here with its context. Its antigen is still unknown. Qualities for individual bases were not recorded, and no much larger clone is one base off. Each collaborating institution followed its own protocols to collect whole blood in K2EDTA tubes. For TCRbeta analysis, collaborators shipped samples in one of three forms: frozen whole blood, isolated PBMCs, or DNA extracted from either of those sample types. This entry comes from a study of blood T cell repertoires in COVID-19 (dated by TCRdb to the early 2020s). A note on the overall study: Samples covering the acute and convalescent phases of COVID-19 were provided by collaborators in the United States, Italy and Spain. The material from the prospective study consisted of cDNA or gDNA derived from T cells, B-cell-depleted T cells, or PBMCs. Deeply sampled blood TCRbeta repertoires from subjects exposed to, actively infected with, or recovered from COVID-19 were included in the dataset. The repertoires were released in a freely available public database meant as a resource for research on the immune response to SARS-CoV-2. Samples were obtained from the ongoing ImmuneRACE study (first 160 participants) and from roughly 1,300 subjects provided by 6 global collaborators. Nearly every sample came with metadata listing a de-identified subject ID, COVID-19 status, age in years and sex. Where available, HLA class I and class II types were obtained from metadata supplied by the sample provider rather than from assay-based typing. Results and caveats for the whole study, not just this receptor: How much clinical and demographic metadata was included differed by source and by participant, and the metadata was provided uncurated.

TCRbeta CDR3 regions were amplified from genomic DNA by means of the immunoSEQ Assay, a bias-controlled multiplex PCR. The paper's data handling went like this. The number of nucleated cells in each sample was estimated from the amplification of reference gene primers within the assay. To quantify the absolute abundance of each unique TCRbeta CDR3 rearrangement, sequence reads were collapsed and filtered. For each sample, productive Simpson clonality was calculated as the square root of Simpson's diversity index over productive rearrangements. Not all clones reach the TCRdb copy of this immuneACCESS table, which keeps in-frame sequences only. Checked studies attribute under half of the gap to unresolved V genes and leave the rest unexplained. V and J calls and clone size are as listed in that table; D and trimming were resolved from the DNA. The sample table lists some 70,000 clones, approximately 92% of them with a count of one. Over 10% of the sample is held by the ten biggest clonotypes.

Unmatched junction bases come to 4, with V trimmed by 4 bases and J by 5 bases. The CDR3 runs 16 residues from the cysteine to the phenylalanine. Only the CDR3 DNA is retained, 48 bases long and in frame from the first base. Sequences SGHNT (CDR1) and YENEEA (CDR2) are obtained from the germline V gene. This chain joins TRBV11-3 to TRBJ2-2, with 13 middle bases fitting TRBD2. The sample comprised peripheral blood. The source of this sequence is a human donor with active COVID-19. The donor label of this sample is uncertain. The nucleotide sequence reads as follows: TGTGCCAGCAGCTGGGAACTAGCGGGAGGGACCGGGGAGCTGTTTTTT. It translates as CASSWELAGGTGELFF.